What follows is one T cell receptor (beta chain) and its context. As yet, its antigen is unknown. The V gene's germline CDR1 is SQVTM and CDR2 ANQGSEA. V was pared by 1 base and J by 3 bases, with 11 bases of the junction left unmatched. The CDR3 runs to 17 residues. These data belong to a study of early T cells in non-severe SARS-CoV-2 infection. Across the study: The study sequenced bulk RNA from unsorted whole blood, with chains unpaired.

The study's findings and limits: CD4 and private specificities were missed by VDJdb matching, which favored anti-spike CD8 responses.

One entry per CDR3 protein, called by TCRdb with MiXCR from the 5' RACE reads. This table holds around 47,000 distinct CDR3 sequences, under 14% found once. This sequence joins TRBV29-1 and TRBJ2-3; 9 nucleotides line up with TRBD2. Sequenced input: whole blood. This TCR was sampled from an adult who was a healthcare worker with PCR-confirmed SARS-CoV-2 infection or an uninfected control (not recorded which). The CDR3 DNA is TGCAGCGTTGAAGGGACCTCAGCCAGCGGGAGGACAGATACGCAGTATTTT. This codes for CSVEGTSASGRTDTQYF.